Presented here are 27 T cell receptor beta chains from one specimen sequenced in a study of T cells in Graves' hyperthyroidism and ophthalmopathy. Template material for amplifying TCR beta CDR3 regions consisted of RNA transcripts. Using the HTBI primer set, a first-round RT-PCR was run on the TCR CDR3. TCRdb called the multiplex PCR reads again in MiXCR, with one record for every CDR3 protein. The table has about 610,000 distinct CDR3 sequences, 46% seen once. The sequencing sample was made of peripheral blood or thyroid tissue (not recorded which). These receptors all come from a woman younger than 35 with Graves' hyperthyroidism.

V gene TRBV12-3 or TRBV12-4 combines with J gene TRBJ1-4, with TRBD1 matching over 7 bases. The CDR3 is 15 amino acids. V lost 3 bases, J lost 5 bases, and 6 bases stayed unmatched. The CDR3 here is CASSLRDSINEKLFF. The CDR3 nucleotides read TGTGCCAGCAGTTTGCGGGACAGTATAAATGAAAAACTGTTTTTT.

This clonotype was seen at least ten times. The chain links TRBV9 to TRBJ2-7; D remains unclear. Trimming took 2 bases from V and 6 from J, leaving 12 bases between them. Germline CDR1 and CDR2: SGDLS and YYNGEE. The CDR3 is made up of 13 amino acids. The DNA of the CDR3 is TGTGCCAGCAGCGTTGACGTTCGAGGCGAGCAGTACTTC. Amino acid sequence: CASSVDVRGEQYF. Complete variable domain (other parts from reference TRBV9 and TRBJ2-7): DSGVTQTPKHLITATGQRVTLRCSPRSGDLSVYWYQQSLDQGLQFLIQYYNGEERAKGNILERFSAQQFPDLHSELNLSSLELGDSALYFCASSVDVRGEQYFGPGTRLTVT.

The V and J genes are TRBV2 and TRBJ1-5; D is possibly TRBD1 (6 bases). CDR3 length equals 14 residues. V was trimmed by 11 bases and J by 3 bases, leaving 17 bases between them. CDR1 and CDR2 (germline): SNHLY, FYNNEI. The CDR3 DNA follows: TGTGCCGCAAGCGGAGGGGGGTACAATCAGCCCCAGCATTTT. Residues: CAASGGGYNQPQHF.

There are a few counts of this clonotype. The J gene is TRBJ2-7, the V gene TRBV2, with D possibly TRBD2 on 5 matching bases. CDR3 length equals 12 residues. CDR1 and CDR2 (germline): SNHLY, FYNNEI. Trimming removed 6 bases at V and 7 bases at J, with 13 bases between. CDR3 amino acids: CASRDVGSEQYF. CDR3 DNA: TGTGCCAGCAGGGACGTGGGGAGTGAGCAGTACTTC.

CDR3 sequence (DNA): TGTGCTAGAGAAGAGGCAGGGAGGCAAGAGACCCAGTACTTC. Protein product: CAREEAGRQETQYF. The rearrangement joins TRBV25-1 to TRBJ2-5; D possibly corresponds to TRBD2 (6 bases). CDR3 length: 14 residues. Germline loops: CDR1 MGHDK, CDR2 SYGVNS.

The chain couples TRBV25-1 to TRBJ2-5, with 8 bases fitting TRBD2. CDR3 length equals 15 residues. Germline CDR1 MGHDK, CDR2 SYGVNS. V lost 5 bases, J lost 5 bases, and 10 bases stayed unmatched. The CDR3 loop reads CASSSATSARETQYF. In DNA, the CDR3 is TGTGCCAGCAGTAGTGCGACTAGCGCTAGGGAGACCCAGTACTTC.

The chain recombines TRBV20-1 with TRBJ2-3, with no clear D. Germline CDR1 and CDR2: DFQATT and SNEGSKA (reference sequence). The CDR3 runs 11 residues. The germline V and J ends were trimmed by 2 bases and 5 bases, with 5 bases remaining between them. The CDR3 here is CSARQIDTQYF. CDR3 in DNA: TGCAGTGCTAGACAAATAGATACGCAGTATTTT.

The table lists this clonotype with many counts. This CDR3 is CASSYSNRNTGELFF. In nucleotides, the CDR3 is TGTGCCAGCAGTTACTCGAACAGGAACACCGGGGAGCTGTTTTTT. The V call is TRBV6-5, the J call TRBJ2-2, with D uncertain. Per the germline V gene, CDR1 is MNHEY and CDR2 is SVGAGI. The CDR3 spans 15 residues. V was shortened by 0 bases and J by 1 base, with 6 bases between the two germline ends.

This clonotype was picked up a small number of times. V gene TRBV12-3 or TRBV12-4 combines with J gene TRBJ2-1, with TRBD1 identical over 8 bases. This CDR3 region has 14 residues. The V gene end was trimmed by 5 bases and the J gene end by 6 bases; junction bases not matched to a gene: 6. The CDR3 nucleotides are TGTGCCAGCAGTCTTTACCAGGGGGCCAATGAGCAGTTCTTC. This codes for CASSLYQGANEQFF.

This chain links TRBV6-5 with TRBJ1-5, with a tentative D call TRBD1 (5 bases). The CDR3 loop spans 14 amino acids. Per the germline V gene, CDR1 is MNHEY and CDR2 is SVGAGI. Trimming pared 5 bases from V and 6 bases from J, leaving 14 bases between. CDR3 coding DNA: TGTGCCAGCAGTCCCTCGGGGGTGGTTCAGCCCCAGCATTTT. Its protein is CASSPSGVVQPQHF.

The chain has TRBV29-1 and TRBJ2-5; D may be TRBD1 (6 bases). The CDR3 totals 12 residues. Germline CDR1 and CDR2: SQVTM and ANQGSEA. The ends were cut back, 4 bases at V and 4 bases at J, with 10 bases in the middle. CDR3 in amino acids: CSVAGRGETQYF. In DNA form, the CDR3 reads TGCAGCGTTGCAGGCAGGGGAGAGACCCAGTACTTC.

The chain links TRBV20-1 to TRBJ2-5; 13 bases match TRBD2. V shed 6 bases and J 0 bases; nucleotides not matched to a gene: 7. Germline CDR1 DFQATT, CDR2 SNEGSKA (reference sequence). The CDR3 spans 16 residues. Here the CDR3 reads CSAKGLAGMHQETQYF. CDR3 coding DNA: TGCAGTGCGAAGGGACTAGCGGGAATGCACCAAGAGACCCAGTACTTC.

In its sample, this clonotype was seen a few times. This chain joins TRBV5-1 and TRBJ1-1, with a tentative D call TRBD1 (6 bases). This CDR3 is 16 amino acids long. V was pared by 6 bases and J by 0 bases, with 18 bases between. Germline-derived CDR1 and CDR2 are SGHRS and YFSETQ. The CDR3 DNA reads TGCGCCAGCACCCTAACCCAGACAGGACTGAACACTGAAGCTTTCTTT. It is translated as CASTLTQTGLNTEAFF.

On this clonotype itself: A read error is possible here, since a much larger clone lies one base away. The chain recombines TRBV4-3 with TRBJ1-5; D is perhaps TRBD1 (5 bases). The CDR3 contains 16 residues. V was shortened by 0 bases and J by 6 bases, with 15 bases between the two germline ends. The V gene's germline CDR1 is LGHNA and CDR2 YSLEER. The CDR3 spells CASSQDIQPGRQPQHF. The CDR3 nucleotides are TGCGCCAGCAGCCAAGATATTCAGCCAGGGCGTCAGCCCCAGCATTTT.

This clonotype was detected ten times or more. V and J are TRBV24-1 and TRBJ1-4; 7 bases are a match to TRBD1. The CDR3 consists of 12 residues. V shed 10 bases, J shed 7 bases, and the junction held 5 bases outside the gene matches. The germline V gene encodes CDR1 KGHDR and CDR2 SFDVKD. The CDR3 spells CATADRTEKLFF. As DNA, the CDR3 is TGTGCCACAGCGGACAGGACTGAAAAACTGTTTTTT.

The chain joins TRBV27 to TRBJ1-5; 8 nucleotides match TRBD1. Germline CDR1 is MNHEY and CDR2 is SMNVEV (reference sequence). The CDR3 runs 14 residues. Germline trimming cut 5 bases from V and 7 bases from J; bases unmatched to any gene: 7. CDR3 DNA sequence: TGTGCCAGCAGTCTGACAGGGGAACGGCAGCCCCAGCATTTT. It yields the protein CASSLTGERQPQHF.

This clonotype was found many times. The gene calls are TRBV4-2 and TRBJ2-7, with 7 bases matching TRBD1. Trimming took 2 bases from V and 3 from J; bases not matched to a gene: 7. Per the germline V gene, CDR1 is LGHNA and CDR2 is YNFKEQ. This CDR3 has 15 residues. CDR3 sequence: CASSQLETGSYEQYF. CDR3 DNA: TGTGCCAGCAGCCAACTTGAGACAGGGAGCTACGAGCAGTACTTC.

The rearrangement joins TRBV7-9 to TRBJ2-7; TRBD1 aligns across 12 bases. The CDR3 has 16 amino acids. Per germline, CDR1 SEHNR and CDR2 FQNEAQ (reference sequence). Trimming cost V 5 bases and J 6 bases; bases outside gene matches: 11. CDR3 bases: TGTGCCAGCAGCCCTTCGGCCGGGACAGGGGGCAGCGAGCAGTACTTC. Its protein product is CASSPSAGTGGSEQYF.

The V and J genes are TRBV6-5 and TRBJ1-1; 10 positions agree with TRBD1. J gave up 4 bases and V 0 bases, and 11 bases lay outside the gene matches. This CDR3 region has 18 residues. Germline V gene lookup returns CDR1 MNHEY and CDR2 SVGAGI. This chain's CDR3 is CASSYSFSRQGATTEAFF. The CDR3 DNA follows: TGTGCCAGCAGTTACTCGTTTTCGAGACAGGGGGCGACCACTGAAGCTTTCTTT.

The V call is TRBV10-3, the J call TRBJ1-2, with D possibly TRBD1 on 5 matching bases. The CDR3 contains 13 residues. V lost 11 bases and J lost 4, with 17 bases in between. Germline CDR1 reads ENHRY; CDR2 reads SYGVKD. The CDR3 coding sequence is TGTGCCGCTACAGGCACGGGCGTCTATGGCTACACCTTC. Its protein product is CAATGTGVYGYTF.

There are many counts of this clonotype. The J gene is TRBJ2-6, the V gene TRBV5-1; D remains unclear. The V gene's germline CDR1 is SGHRS and CDR2 YFSETQ. The germline V and J ends were trimmed by 5 bases and 0 bases, with 6 bases remaining between them. The CDR3 is 14 residues long. The CDR3 DNA reads TGCGCCAGCAGATCTTTCTCTGGGGCCAACGTCCTGACTTTC. Translation gives CASRSFSGANVLTF.

In nucleotides, the CDR3 is TGTGCCAGCAGTCCCTCAGGGGGCGGTGAGACCCAGTACTTC. It specifies CASSPSGGGETQYF. V and J are TRBV2 and TRBJ2-5; 8 bases agree with TRBD1. Germline V gives CDR1 SNHLY, CDR2 FYNNEI. With 5 bases clipped from V and 5 bases from J, the junction kept 7 bases outside the gene matches. The CDR3 runs to 14 residues.

V gene TRBV29-1 combines with J gene TRBJ1-2; TRBD1 might be the D (6 bases). Germline V gene sequence: CDR1 SQVTM, CDR2 ANQGSEA. The CDR3 sequence is 12 residues long. The DNA of the CDR3 is TGCAGTGCTCGGGGGCCGATCGATGGCTACACCTTC. Its protein is CSARGPIDGYTF. The entire variable domain, with the rest obtained from reference TRBV29-1 and TRBJ1-2, is as follows: SAVISQKPSRDICQRGTSLTIQCQVDSQVTMMFWYRQQPGQSLTLIATANQGSEATYESGFVIDKFPISRPNLTFSTLTVSNMSPEDSSIYLCSARGPIDGYTFGSGTRLTVV.

DNA of the CDR3: TGTGCCAGCAACAGGCCGGGACACCTCAACTATGGCTACACCTTC. Protein product: CASNRPGHLNYGYTF. The chain employs TRBV2 and TRBJ1-2, with a possible D match to TRBD1 (6 bases). V lost 7 bases to trimming and J lost 2 bases, with 17 bases between them. In germline, CDR1 is SNHLY, CDR2 FYNNEI. The CDR3 is made up of 15 amino acids. The variable domain in full, completed from reference TRBV2 and TRBJ1-2, reads EPEVTQTPSHQVTQMGQEVILRCVPISNHLYFYWYRQILGQKVEFLVSFYNNEISEKSEIFDDQFSVERPDGSNFTLKIRSTKLEDSAMYFCASNRPGHLNYGYTFGSGTRLTVV.

This clonotype was observed many times. The rearrangement links TRBV6-5 to TRBJ1-6; D remains unclear. Germline V gives CDR1 MNHEY, CDR2 SVGAGI. V dropped 6 bases and J dropped 7 bases, with 13 bases sitting between them. The CDR3 is made up of 14 amino acids. CDR3 in DNA: TGTGCCAGCAGCCAGTGGGTAGGGAATTCACCCCTCCACTTT. Translated, it gives CASSQWVGNSPLHF.

The rearrangement links TRBV15 to TRBJ2-7; 10 bases match TRBD1. This CDR3 comprises 15 residues. V was clipped by 1 base and J by 7 bases; unmatched bases: 7. CDR1 and CDR2 from the germline V gene are LNHNV and YYDKDF (reference sequence). The CDR3 DNA reads as TGTGCCACCAGCAGAGCCGGGACAGGGGTCGGGGAGCAGTACTTC. Residues: CATSRAGTGVGEQYF.

This clonotype came up many times. The rearrangement joins TRBV9 to TRBJ2-7; D is possibly TRBD2 (5 bases). V lost 3 bases to trimming and J lost 1 base, with 11 bases between them. This CDR3 spans 14 amino acids. CDR1 is SGDLS, CDR2 YYNGEE, per germline. The CDR3 nucleotides are TGTGCCAGCAGCGAGACTGGCGGGTCCTACGAGCAGTACTTC. This translates into CASSETGGSYEQYF.